Listed below are T cell receptor beta chains from one sample, sequenced in a study of blood T cell repertoires in COVID-19. Produced via immunoSEQ multiplex PCR; TCRdb's table is partial and in-frame only. This sample has 250,000 to 400,000 clones, with roughly 88% found just once. Sample: peripheral blood. Source of these receptors: a young woman with COVID-19, enrolled during active disease. Each CDR3 is given with its conserved first and last residue. Each record gives: clone size, J gene, D gene, V gene, CDR3 protein, CDR3 DNA. D genes are given only for firm matches. Clone size is stated in some rows and not others, as once, few, many or a class when expanded.

clone size: -
J gene: TRBJ1-4
D gene: TRBD1
V gene: TRBV28
CDR3 protein: CASSSGTATNEKLFF
CDR3 DNA: TGTGCCAGCAGTTCAGGGACAGCAACTAATGAAAAACTGTTTTTT

clone size: -
J gene: TRBJ1-2
D gene: -
V gene: TRBV28
CDR3 protein: CASSRTGRGNYGYTF
CDR3 DNA: TGTGCCAGCAGTAGAACAGGGCGTGGTAACTATGGCTACACCTTC

clone size: -
J gene: TRBJ2-7
D gene: TRBD1
V gene: TRBV5-4
CDR3 protein: CASSKIRDRFSYEQYF
CDR3 DNA: TGTGCCAGCAGCAAGATCCGGGACAGGTTCTCCTACGAGCAGTACTTC

clone size: -
J gene: TRBJ2-1
D gene: TRBD2
V gene: TRBV24-1
CDR3 protein: CATSDSDTSGRAGEQFF
CDR3 DNA: TGTGCCACCAGTGACTCCGATACTAGCGGGAGGGCGGGTGAGCAGTTCTTC

clone size: few
J gene: TRBJ2-2
D gene: TRBD2
V gene: TRBV27
CDR3 protein: CASFSGVELFF
CDR3 DNA: TGTGCCAGTTTTAGCGGGGTGGAGCTGTTTTTT

clone size: -
J gene: TRBJ1-2
D gene: -
V gene: TRBV27
CDR3 protein: CASSPRQEYYGYTF
CDR3 DNA: TGTGCCAGCAGTCCCAGACAAGAATACTATGGCTACACCTTC

clone size: -
J gene: TRBJ1-5
D gene: -
V gene: TRBV5-1
CDR3 protein: CASSPSSNQPQHF
CDR3 DNA: TGCGCCAGCAGCCCCAGTAGCAATCAGCCCCAGCATTTT

clone size: -
J gene: TRBJ2-5
D gene: TRBD1
V gene: TRBV5-1
CDR3 protein: CASSFFRQGETQYF
CDR3 DNA: TGCGCCAGCAGCTTTTTCCGACAGGGAGAGACCCAGTACTTC

clone size: -
J gene: TRBJ2-7
D gene: -
V gene: TRBV4-1
CDR3 protein: CASSQEERVSSYEQYF
CDR3 DNA: TGCGCCAGCAGCCAAGAAGAGAGGGTCAGCTCCTACGAGCAGTACTTC

clone size: -
J gene: TRBJ2-3
D gene: TRBD2
V gene: TRBV5-1
CDR3 protein: CASSAGRVTSNTDTQYF
CDR3 DNA: TGCGCCAGCAGCGCGGGACGCGTGACTAGCAACACAGATACGCAGTATTTT

clone size: -
J gene: TRBJ1-3
D gene: -
V gene: TRBV5-1
CDR3 protein: CASSSGKDSGNTIYF
CDR3 DNA: TGCGCCAGCAGCTCGGGGAAGGACTCTGGAAACACCATATATTTT

clone size: -
J gene: TRBJ2-1
D gene: -
V gene: TRBV7-9
CDR3 protein: CASTSLDRNEQFF
CDR3 DNA: TGTGCCAGCACATCACTAGACCGGAATGAGCAGTTCTTC

clone size: -
J gene: TRBJ1-1
D gene: -
V gene: TRBV11-3
CDR3 protein: CASSLFGGEAFF
CDR3 DNA: TGTGCCAGCAGCTTATTTGGGGGGGAAGCTTTCTTT

clone size: -
J gene: TRBJ1-3
D gene: -
V gene: TRBV12-3/TRBV12-4
CDR3 protein: CASSPNDGNTIYF
CDR3 DNA: TGTGCCAGCAGTCCTAACGATGGAAACACCATATATTTT

clone size: -
J gene: TRBJ2-7
D gene: TRBD2
V gene: TRBV7-2
CDR3 protein: CASLEGLAGDYEQYF
CDR3 DNA: TGTGCCAGCCTCGAAGGACTAGCGGGAGACTACGAGCAGTACTTC

clone size: -
J gene: TRBJ1-1
D gene: -
V gene: TRBV19
CDR3 protein: CASSPDGVLGAFF
CDR3 DNA: TGTGCCAGTAGCCCGGACGGGGTCCTTGGGGCTTTCTTT

clone size: few
J gene: TRBJ1-3
D gene: -
V gene: TRBV5-8
CDR3 protein: CASSLGLYGSSGNTIYF
CDR3 DNA: TGTGCCAGCAGCTTGGGTTTATATGGGAGCTCTGGAAACACCATATATTTT

clone size: -
J gene: TRBJ1-3
D gene: TRBD1
V gene: TRBV3-1/TRBV3-2
CDR3 protein: CASSYRDRGRNTIYF
CDR3 DNA: TGTGCCAGCAGCTACCGGGACAGGGGTAGAAACACCATATATTTT

clone size: -
J gene: TRBJ1-2
D gene: TRBD1
V gene: TRBV5-5
CDR3 protein: CASSFGTDYGYTF
CDR3 DNA: TGTGCCAGCAGCTTCGGGACAGACTATGGCTACACCTTC

clone size: -
J gene: TRBJ2-1
D gene: -
V gene: TRBV28
CDR3 protein: CASSHEQGLKDEQFF
CDR3 DNA: TGTGCCAGCAGTCACGAGCAGGGGCTAAAGGATGAGCAGTTCTTC

clone size: -
J gene: TRBJ2-7
D gene: -
V gene: TRBV28
CDR3 protein: CASSLGQPSYEQYF
CDR3 DNA: TGTGCCAGCAGTTTAGGACAGCCTTCCTACGAGCAGTACTTC

clone size: -
J gene: TRBJ1-2
D gene: -
V gene: TRBV3-1/TRBV3-2
CDR3 protein: CASSPQGRSGYTF
CDR3 DNA: TGTGCCAGCAGCCCTCAGGGGCGAAGCGGCTACACCTTC

clone size: -
J gene: TRBJ2-7
D gene: -
V gene: TRBV11-2
CDR3 protein: CASSYGSSYEQYF
CDR3 DNA: TGTGCCAGCAGCTACGGGAGCTCCTACGAGCAGTACTTC

clone size: -
J gene: TRBJ1-3
D gene: TRBD1
V gene: TRBV6-1
CDR3 protein: CASSEAPGGPSGNTIYF
CDR3 DNA: TGTGCCAGCAGTGAAGCGCCAGGGGGACCCTCTGGAAACACCATATATTTT

clone size: -
J gene: TRBJ1-3
D gene: -
V gene: TRBV10-1
CDR3 protein: CASSGTVSGNTIYF
CDR3 DNA: TGCGCCAGCAGTGGGACAGTCTCTGGAAACACCATATATTTT